This record looks at one TCR beta chain sequence and its context. The data derive from a study of T cell responses to AZD1222 COVID-19 vaccine. Germline V lookup: CDR1 MDHEN, CDR2 SYDVKM. The ends were cut back, 0 bases at V and 10 bases at J, with 21 bases in the middle. This CDR3 has 17 amino acids. Sequencing was performed with immunoSEQ multiplex PCR; in TCRdb, only in-frame clones are kept and a portion is missing. The sample lists tens of thousands of clones, approximately 89% occurring once. The rearrangement uses TRBV28 and TRBJ1-4; D is perhaps TRBD1 (6 bases). Material: peripheral blood, obtained on day 0 of MenACWY control vaccination. This clonotype originated in an adult in good health. The CDR3 region has the DNA TGTGCCAGCAGTTTATGGATCGCGACAGGACCGCGGGGAAAACTGTTTTTT. Translation: CASSLWIATGPRGKLFF.